This is a list of T cell receptor beta chains from one sample in a study of cytomegalovirus exposure and HLA in healthy donors. TCRdb's copy holds only in-frame clones and misses some; the assay was immunoSEQ multiplex PCR. The sample yields about 140,000 clones, 85% to 95% seen once. Sequencing was performed on PBMCs. These receptors were obtained from a man younger than 35 in good health and CMV-seropositive. The CDR3 runs from the conserved cysteine through the conserved F or W. The order of the fields is J gene, CDR3 length, D gene, V gene, CDR3 DNA, CDR3 protein. A D gene is named only where the DNA matches it firmly.

>TRBJ2-5|19|TRBD2|TRBV27
TGTGCCAGCAGTTTGCGGGGCGGGGGGCGAGGTTTTCGGTTAGAGACCCAGTACTTC
CASSLRGGGRGFRLETQYF
>TRBJ2-7|16|TRBD2|TRBV23-1
TGCGCCAGCAGCCAACAGGCGGGGGGGAATTCCTACGAGCAGTACTTC
CASSQQAGGNSYEQYF
>TRBJ2-5|16|TRBD2|TRBV5-8
TGTGCCAGCAGCAAGAAAGCGGGAGGGCCGCGAGAGACCCAGTACTTC
CASSKKAGGPRETQYF
>TRBJ2-5|19|TRBD2|TRBV28
TGTGCCAGCAGCCATTACCCGGGACTAGCGCGACGGAGTGGAGAGACCCAGTACTTC
CASSHYPGLARRSGETQYF
>TRBJ2-2|14|TRBD1|TRBV11-2
TGTGCCAGCAGCTGGGACAGGGAGACCGGGGAGCTGTTTTTT
CASSWDRETGELFF
>TRBJ2-7|13|-|TRBV13
TGTGCCAGCAGCGTCCAAGGGGCCCACGAGCAGTACTTC
CASSVQGAHEQYF
>TRBJ2-3|19|-|TRBV27
TGTGCCAGCAGCAGTACAACCCCTAATGCGGGATTGGTGGCAGATACGCAGTATTTT
CASSSTTPNAGLVADTQYF
>TRBJ1-3|14|-|TRBV6-5
TGTGCCAGCAGTTTCGACAGAAGCCGGAACACCATATATTTT
CASSFDRSRNTIYF
>TRBJ2-7|14|-|TRBV5-6
TGTGCCAGCAGCGGCGGGACGGAGACCTACGAGCAGTACTTC
CASSGGTETYEQYF
>TRBJ2-7|14|TRBD1|TRBV18
TGTGCCAGCTCAACCGGGACAGGGCTCTCCGAGCAGTACTTC
CASSTGTGLSEQYF
>TRBJ2-1|14|-|TRBV5-1
TGCGCCAGCAGCTTGGCGAGCACCTACAATGAGCAGTTCTTC
CASSLASTYNEQFF
>TRBJ2-1|10|TRBD2|TRBV29-1
TGCAGCGTGGGGGGGAATGAGCAGTTCTTC
CSVGGNEQFF
>TRBJ2-3|14|TRBD2|TRBV29-1
TGCAGCGTTGGGGGGGGAGGGAGCACAGATACGCAGTATTTT
CSVGGGGSTDTQYF
>TRBJ2-3|16|-|TRBV28
TGTGCCAGCAGTTTAGGGTGGCGGGGTAGCACAGGTACGCAGTATTTT
CASSLGWRGSTGTQYF
>TRBJ1-1|14|-|TRBV28
TGTGCCAGCAGTTTTGGGGCCGGGGGCACTGAAGCTTTCTTT
CASSFGAGGTEAFF
>TRBJ2-7|14|TRBD1|TRBV7-2
TGTGCCAGCAGCCGTCAGGGGGCACTGAACGAGCAGTACTTC
CASSRQGALNEQYF
>TRBJ1-2|16|TRBD1|TRBV6-6
TGTGCCAGCAGTTACTCGATTAGTACAGGGGGGAATGGCTACACCTTC
CASSYSISTGGNGYTF
>TRBJ2-3|15|TRBD2|TRBV7-9
TGTGCCAGCAACAAAGGGCTAGCGGACACAGATACGCAGTATTTT
CASNKGLADTDTQYF
>TRBJ1-4|12|-|TRBV28
TGTGCCAGCAGTTTGGAGAATGAAAAACTGTTTTTT
CASSLENEKLFF
>TRBJ2-2|17|-|TRBV28
TGTGCCAGCAGTTTAAGGAAAACGCGGGACCTCACCGGGGAGCTGTTTTTT
CASSLRKTRDLTGELFF